This TCR beta chain was obtained from a study of blood T cell repertoires in COVID-19. Assay: immunoSEQ multiplex PCR; the TCRdb copy retains only in-frame clones and omits some. The sample has 90,000 to 140,000 clones, roughly 80% seen once. Germline V lookup: CDR1 SGHNT, CDR2 YYREEE (reference sequence). J was trimmed by 0 bases and V by 7 bases; bases with no gene match: 6. The length of the CDR3 is 14 residues. This clone appeared once. The specimen was peripheral blood. The V call is TRBV5-4, the J call TRBJ2-5; the match to TRBD2 covers 7 bases. The origin of this receptor is a woman older than 75 with acute or convalescent COVID-19. The CDR3 here is CASGRGGDQETQYF. Here the CDR3 DNA reads TGTGCCAGCGGGCGTGGGGGGGACCAAGAGACCCAGTACTTC. Based on the CDR3 plus reference TRBV5-4 and TRBJ2-5, the full variable domain is ETGVTQSPTHLIKTRGQQVTLRCSSQSGHNTVSWYQQALGQGPQFIFQYYREEENGRGNFPPRFSGLQFPNYSSELNVNALELDDSALYLCASGRGGDQETQYFGPGTRLLVL.